This T cell receptor (beta chain) was sequenced during a study of tumor-infiltrating lymphocytes in primary liver carcinoma. The table lists this clonotype with many counts. Its cognate antigen is unknown. TCR beta cDNA was prepared out of 500 ng total RNA by means of a constant-region primer. What produced the TCR beta libraries was three nested multiplex PCR rounds using slightly modified ARM-PCR. TCRdb recomputed calls from the multiplex PCR reads with MiXCR, one row per CDR3 protein. The sample has roughly 100,000 distinct CDR3 sequences, under 70% seen once; the top ten hold roughly 12%. Co-extracted RNA and DNA came from around 20-30 mg of unsorted bulk tissue. These patients lived with chronic HBV infection and had never been treated. More than 75% viable tumor cells made up every tumor sample. Study findings and constraints: Between tumor regions, pairs overlapped more than tumor-adjacent and tumor-blood pairs did. Present in all five tumor regions were only about 8-25% of the top clones.

Sequenced input: liver tumor tissue from sampling region 2. As to subset: tumor region T2, inferior pole. This clonotype was sampled from a woman aged 55-70 years with primary liver carcinoma and hepatitis B virus infection.

CDR3 region: CASSPSGSLLAKNIQYF. Written as DNA, the CDR3 is TGTGCCAGCAGTCCTAGCGGCTCCCTCCTAGCCAAAAACATTCAGTACTTC. The genes are TRBV6-2 or TRBV6-3 and TRBJ2-4; 7 bases are shared with TRBD2. V shed 5 bases and J 0 bases; nucleotides not matched to a gene: 10. Germline V gives CDR1 MNHEY, CDR2 SVGEGT. The CDR3 runs to 17 residues.